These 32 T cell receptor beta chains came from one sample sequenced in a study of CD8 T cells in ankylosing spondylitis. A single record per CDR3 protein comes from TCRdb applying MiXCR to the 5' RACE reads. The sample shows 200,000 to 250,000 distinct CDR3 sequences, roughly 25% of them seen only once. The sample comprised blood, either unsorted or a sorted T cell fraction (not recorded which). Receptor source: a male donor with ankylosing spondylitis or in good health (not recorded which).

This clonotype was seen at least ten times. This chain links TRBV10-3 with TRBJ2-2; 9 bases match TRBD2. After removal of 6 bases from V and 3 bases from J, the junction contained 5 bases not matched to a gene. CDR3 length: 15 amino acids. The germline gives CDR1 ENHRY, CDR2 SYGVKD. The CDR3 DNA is TGTGCCATCAGGAGGACTAGCGCGGACACCGGGGAGCTGTTTTTT. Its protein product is CAIRRTSADTGELFF.

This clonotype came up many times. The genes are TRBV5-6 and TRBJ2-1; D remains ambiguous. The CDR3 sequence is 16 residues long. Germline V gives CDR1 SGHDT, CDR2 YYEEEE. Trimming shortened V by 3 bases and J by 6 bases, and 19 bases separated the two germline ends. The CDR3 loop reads CASSSSPTQPGNEQFF. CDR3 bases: TGTGCCAGCAGCTCTTCACCTACCCAACCTGGCAATGAGCAGTTCTTC.

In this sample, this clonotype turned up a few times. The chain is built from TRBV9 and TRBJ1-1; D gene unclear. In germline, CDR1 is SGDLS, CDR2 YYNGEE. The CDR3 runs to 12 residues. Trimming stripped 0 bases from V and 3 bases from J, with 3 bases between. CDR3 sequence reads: CASSVEDTEAFF. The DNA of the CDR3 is TGTGCCAGCAGCGTAGAGGACACTGAAGCTTTCTTT.

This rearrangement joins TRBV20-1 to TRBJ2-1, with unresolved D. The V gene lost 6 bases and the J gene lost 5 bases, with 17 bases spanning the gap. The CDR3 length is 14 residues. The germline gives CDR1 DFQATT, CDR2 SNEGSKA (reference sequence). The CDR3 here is CSAPGARGNNEQFF. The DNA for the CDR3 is TGCAGTGCCCCAGGAGCGAGAGGTAACAATGAGCAGTTCTTC.

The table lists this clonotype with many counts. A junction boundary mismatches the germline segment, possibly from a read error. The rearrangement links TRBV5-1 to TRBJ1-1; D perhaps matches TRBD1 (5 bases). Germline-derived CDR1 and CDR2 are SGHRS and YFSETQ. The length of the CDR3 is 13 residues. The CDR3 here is CASSLDRNTEAFF. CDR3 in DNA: TGTGCCAGCAGCTTAGACAGGAACACTGAAGCTTTCTTT.

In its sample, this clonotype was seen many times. Here the CDR3 reads CASSPMAGYNEQFF. The CDR3 bases are TGTGCCAGCAGCCCGATGGCGGGCTACAATGAGCAGTTCTTC. The chain joins TRBV28 to TRBJ2-1, with D possibly TRBD2 on 5 matching bases. The germline V gene encodes CDR1 MDHEN and CDR2 SYDVKM. Trimming shortened V by 6 bases and J by 3 bases, and 12 bases separated the two germline ends. The CDR3 runs to 14 residues.

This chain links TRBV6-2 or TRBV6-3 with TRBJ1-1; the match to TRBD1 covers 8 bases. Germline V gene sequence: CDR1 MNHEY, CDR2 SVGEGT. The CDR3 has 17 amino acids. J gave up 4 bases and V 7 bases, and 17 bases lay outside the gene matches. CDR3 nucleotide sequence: TGTGCCAGCACCAACCACCGCATCGGACAGGGCGGCACTGAAGCTTTCTTT. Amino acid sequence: CASTNHRIGQGGTEAFF.

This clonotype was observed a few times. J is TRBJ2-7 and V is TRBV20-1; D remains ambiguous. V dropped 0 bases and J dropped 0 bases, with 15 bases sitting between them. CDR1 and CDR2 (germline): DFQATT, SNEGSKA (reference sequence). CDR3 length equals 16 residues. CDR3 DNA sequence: TGCAGTGCTAGAGATCCACTCGCCAGCCGCTCCTACGAGCAGTACTTC. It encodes CSARDPLASRSYEQYF.

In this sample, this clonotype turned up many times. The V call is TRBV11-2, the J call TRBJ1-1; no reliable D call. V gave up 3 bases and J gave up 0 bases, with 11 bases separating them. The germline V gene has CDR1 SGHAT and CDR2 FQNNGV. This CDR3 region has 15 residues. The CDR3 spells CASSFYGFLNTEAFF. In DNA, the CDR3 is TGTGCCAGCAGCTTTTACGGGTTTCTGAACACTGAAGCTTTCTTT.

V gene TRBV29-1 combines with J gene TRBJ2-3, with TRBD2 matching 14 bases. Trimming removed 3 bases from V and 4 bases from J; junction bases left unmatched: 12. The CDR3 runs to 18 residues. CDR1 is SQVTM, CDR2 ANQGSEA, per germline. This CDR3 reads CSVDRLGTSGRKADTQYF. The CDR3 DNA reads TGCAGCGTTGACCGCCTAGGGACTAGCGGGAGAAAGGCAGATACGCAGTATTTT.

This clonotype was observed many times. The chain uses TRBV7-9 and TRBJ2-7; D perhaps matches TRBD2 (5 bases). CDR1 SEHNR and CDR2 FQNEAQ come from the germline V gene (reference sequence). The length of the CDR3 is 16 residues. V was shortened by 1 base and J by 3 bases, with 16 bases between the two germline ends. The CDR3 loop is CASSLGLRESFYEQYF. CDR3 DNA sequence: TGTGCCAGCAGCTTAGGTTTAAGGGAGTCCTTCTACGAGCAGTACTTC.

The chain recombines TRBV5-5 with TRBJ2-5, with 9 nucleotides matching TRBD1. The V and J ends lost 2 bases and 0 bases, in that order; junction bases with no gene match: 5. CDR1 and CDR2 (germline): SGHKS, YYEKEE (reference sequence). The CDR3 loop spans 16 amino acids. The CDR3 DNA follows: TGTGCCAGCAGCTTAGGACAGGGGTCGTACCAAGAGACCCAGTACTTC. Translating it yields CASSLGQGSYQETQYF.

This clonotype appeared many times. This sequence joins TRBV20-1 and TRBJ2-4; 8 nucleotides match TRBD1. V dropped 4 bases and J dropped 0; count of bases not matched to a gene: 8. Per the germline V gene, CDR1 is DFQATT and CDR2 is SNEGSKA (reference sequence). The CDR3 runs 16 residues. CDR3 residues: CSAKSGTGQAKNIQYF. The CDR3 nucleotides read TGCAGTGCTAAATCCGGGACAGGCCAAGCCAAAAACATTCAGTACTTC.

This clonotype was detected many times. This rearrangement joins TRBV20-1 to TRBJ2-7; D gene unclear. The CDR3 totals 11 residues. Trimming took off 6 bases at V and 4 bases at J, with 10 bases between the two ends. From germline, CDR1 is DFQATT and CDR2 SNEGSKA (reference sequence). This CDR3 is CSAASEYEQYF. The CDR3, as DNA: TGCAGTGCCGCCTCTGAGTACGAGCAGTACTTC.

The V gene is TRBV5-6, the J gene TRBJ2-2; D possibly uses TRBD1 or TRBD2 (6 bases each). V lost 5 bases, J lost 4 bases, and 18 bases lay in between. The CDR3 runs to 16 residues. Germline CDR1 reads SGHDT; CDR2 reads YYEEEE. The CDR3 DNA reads TGTGCCAGCAGTCCGCTCGGGGGCGCGGGCACCGGGGAGCTGTTTTTT. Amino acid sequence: CASSPLGGAGTGELFF.

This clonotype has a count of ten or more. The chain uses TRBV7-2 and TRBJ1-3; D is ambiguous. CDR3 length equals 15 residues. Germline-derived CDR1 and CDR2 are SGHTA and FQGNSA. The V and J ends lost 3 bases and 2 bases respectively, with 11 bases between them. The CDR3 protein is CASSLGPNTGNTIYF. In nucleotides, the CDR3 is TGTGCCAGCAGCTTGGGCCCGAACACTGGAAACACCATATATTTT.

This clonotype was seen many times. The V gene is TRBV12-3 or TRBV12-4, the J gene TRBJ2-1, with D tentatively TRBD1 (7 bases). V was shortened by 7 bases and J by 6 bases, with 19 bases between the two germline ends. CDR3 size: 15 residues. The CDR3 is CASTLSQGGRNEQFF. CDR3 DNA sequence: TGTGCCAGCACCCTTAGTCAGGGGGGTCGCAATGAGCAGTTCTTC.

The CDR3, as DNA: TGTGCCAGCAGCCCAGGGACAGGGCCAGATACGCAGTATTTT. Translating gives CASSPGTGPDTQYF. The chain recombines TRBV11-3 with TRBJ2-3, with TRBD1 matching over 9 bases. The length of the CDR3 is 14 residues. Looked up from germline, CDR1 is SGHNT and CDR2 is YENEEA. With 5 bases clipped from V and 4 bases from J, the junction kept 4 bases outside the gene matches. Variable domain in full (rest from reference TRBV11-3 and TRBJ2-3): EAGVVQSPRYKIIEKKQPVAFWCNPISGHNTLYWYLQNLGQGPELLIRYENEEAVDDSQLPKDRFSAERLKGVDSTLKIQPAELGDSAVYLCASSPGTGPDTQYFGPGTRLTVL.

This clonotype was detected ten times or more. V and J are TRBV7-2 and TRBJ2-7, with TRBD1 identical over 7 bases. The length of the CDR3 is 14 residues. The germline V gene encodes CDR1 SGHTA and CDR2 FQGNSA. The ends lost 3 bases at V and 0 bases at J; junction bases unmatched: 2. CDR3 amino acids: CASSFGQVSYEQYF. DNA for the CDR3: TGTGCCAGCAGCTTCGGACAGGTCTCCTACGAGCAGTACTTC.

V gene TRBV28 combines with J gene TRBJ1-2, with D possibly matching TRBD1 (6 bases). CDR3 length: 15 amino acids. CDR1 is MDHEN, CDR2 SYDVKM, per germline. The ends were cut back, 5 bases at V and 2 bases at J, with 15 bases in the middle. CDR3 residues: CASSPLGQGNYGYTF. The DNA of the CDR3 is TGTGCCAGCAGTCCCCTGGGGCAGGGGAACTATGGCTACACCTTC.

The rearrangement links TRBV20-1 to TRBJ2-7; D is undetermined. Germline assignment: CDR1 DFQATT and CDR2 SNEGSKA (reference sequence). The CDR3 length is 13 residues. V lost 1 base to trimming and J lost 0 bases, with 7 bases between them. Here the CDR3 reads CSARGRHSYEQYF. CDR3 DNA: TGCAGTGCTAGAGGACGCCACTCCTACGAGCAGTACTTC.

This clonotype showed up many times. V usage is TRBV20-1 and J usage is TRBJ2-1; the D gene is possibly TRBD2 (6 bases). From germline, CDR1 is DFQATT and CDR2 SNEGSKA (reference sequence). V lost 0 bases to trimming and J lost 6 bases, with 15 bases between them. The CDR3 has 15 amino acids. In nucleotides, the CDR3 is TGCAGTGCTAGAGATCTTGGGGGGAGTGGCAATGAGCAGTTCTTC. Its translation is CSARDLGGSGNEQFF.

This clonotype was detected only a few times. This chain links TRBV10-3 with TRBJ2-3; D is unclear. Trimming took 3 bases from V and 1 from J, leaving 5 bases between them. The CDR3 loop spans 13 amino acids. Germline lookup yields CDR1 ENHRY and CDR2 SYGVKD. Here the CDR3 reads CAISDGGTDTQYF. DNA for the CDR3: TGTGCCATCAGTGATGGAGGCACAGATACGCAGTATTTT.

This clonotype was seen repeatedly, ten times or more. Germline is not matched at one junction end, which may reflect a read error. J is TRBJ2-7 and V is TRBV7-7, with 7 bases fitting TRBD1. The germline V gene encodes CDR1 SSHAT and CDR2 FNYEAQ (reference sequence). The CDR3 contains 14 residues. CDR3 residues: CASRQEGGTYEQYF. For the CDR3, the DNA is TGTGCTAGCAGACAAGAAGGGGGCACCTACGAGCAGTACTTC. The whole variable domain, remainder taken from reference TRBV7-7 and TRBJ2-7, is GAGVSQSPRYKVTKRGQDVTLRCDPISSHATLYWYQQALGQGPEFLTYFNYEAQPDKSGLPSDRFSAERPEGSISTLTIQRTEQRDSAMYRCASRQEGGTYEQYFGPGTRLTVT.

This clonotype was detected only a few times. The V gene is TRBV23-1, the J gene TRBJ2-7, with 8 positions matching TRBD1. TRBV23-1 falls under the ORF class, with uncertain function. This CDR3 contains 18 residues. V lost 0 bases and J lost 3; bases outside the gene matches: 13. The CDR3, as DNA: TGCGCCAGCAGTCAATCGGCAGGCTCCCGGGACAGGATCTACGAGCAGTACTTC. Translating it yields CASSQSAGSRDRIYEQYF.

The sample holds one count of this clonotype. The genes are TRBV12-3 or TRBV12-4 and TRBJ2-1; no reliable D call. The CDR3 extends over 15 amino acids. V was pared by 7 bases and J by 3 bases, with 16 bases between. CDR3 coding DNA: TGTGCCAGCACCCACCGGAGACGCTTCTACAATGAGCAGTTCTTC. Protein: CASTHRRRFYNEQFF.

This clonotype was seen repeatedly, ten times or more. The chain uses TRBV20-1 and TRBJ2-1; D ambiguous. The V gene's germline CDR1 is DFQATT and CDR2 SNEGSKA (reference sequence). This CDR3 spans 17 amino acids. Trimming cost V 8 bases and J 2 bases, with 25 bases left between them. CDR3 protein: CSIPGPGPGDAYNEQFF. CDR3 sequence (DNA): TGCAGTATCCCCGGGCCCGGCCCTGGGGATGCCTACAATGAGCAGTTCTTC.

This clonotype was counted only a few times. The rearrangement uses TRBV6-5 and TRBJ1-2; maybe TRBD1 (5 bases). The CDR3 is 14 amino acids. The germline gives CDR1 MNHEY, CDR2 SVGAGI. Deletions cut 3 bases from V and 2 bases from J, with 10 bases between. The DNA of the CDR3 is TGTGCCAGCAGTTATGACAGCAAGAACTATGGCTACACCTTC. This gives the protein CASSYDSKNYGYTF.

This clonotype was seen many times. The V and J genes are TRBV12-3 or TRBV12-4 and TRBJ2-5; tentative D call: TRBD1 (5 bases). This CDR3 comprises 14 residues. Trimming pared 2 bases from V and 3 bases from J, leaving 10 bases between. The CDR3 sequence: CASSLRQGEETQYF. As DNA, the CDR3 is TGTGCCAGCAGTTTACGGCAGGGTGAAGAGACCCAGTACTTC.

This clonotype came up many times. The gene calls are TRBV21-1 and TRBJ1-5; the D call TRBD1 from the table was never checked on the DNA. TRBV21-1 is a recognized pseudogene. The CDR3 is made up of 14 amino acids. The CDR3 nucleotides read TGTGCCAGATTCAGGGTGTTGGGCAATCAGCCCCAGCATTTT. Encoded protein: CARFRVLGNQPQHF.

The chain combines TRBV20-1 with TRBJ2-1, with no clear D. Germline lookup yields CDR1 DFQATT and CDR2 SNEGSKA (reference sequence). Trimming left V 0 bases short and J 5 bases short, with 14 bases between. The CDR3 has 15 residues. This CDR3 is CSARDQWISHNEQFF. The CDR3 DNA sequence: TGCAGTGCTAGAGATCAGTGGATTAGCCACAATGAGCAGTTCTTC.

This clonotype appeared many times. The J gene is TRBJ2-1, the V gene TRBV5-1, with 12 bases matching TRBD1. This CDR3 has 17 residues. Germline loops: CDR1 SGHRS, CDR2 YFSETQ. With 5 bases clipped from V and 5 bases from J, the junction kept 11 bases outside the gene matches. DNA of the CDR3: TGCGCCAGCAGTTCCGGGACAGGGGGCCGGGGGAACAATGAGCAGTTCTTC. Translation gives CASSSGTGGRGNNEQFF.